This T cell receptor beta chain was observed in a study of T cells in Graves' hyperthyroidism and ophthalmopathy. Study in general: The blood sample was taken at first diagnosis, before treatment began.

Thyroid ultrasound, orbital computed tomography, clinical symptoms, and serum thyroxine and TRAb underpinned diagnoses. RNA transcripts provided the source from which TCR beta CDR3 regions were amplified. In the first-round RT-PCR of the TCR CDR3, the HTBI primer set was used. TCRdb recomputed calls from the multiplex PCR reads with MiXCR, one row per CDR3 protein. Seen here are under 250,000 distinct CDR3 sequences, 17% observed once, and the top ten hold approximately 50%. In the case of this clonotype: No antigen is known for it.

Study-level points and caveats: The model predicted ophthalmopathy a median 6.5 months before onset.

The CDR3 is 18 residues long. Trimming cost V 5 bases and J 0 bases, with 20 bases left between them. The V gene's germline CDR1 is SGHDN and CDR2 FVKESK. The source of this sequence is a man in his fifties with Graves' hyperthyroidism. The chain combines TRBV14 with TRBJ2-1; D not certain. The sequenced sample was blood. The CDR3 here is CASSARPLTILSYNEQFF. The CDR3 coding sequence is TGTGCCAGCAGCGCTCGGCCGCTAACTATTCTCTCCTACAATGAGCAGTTCTTC.